The 26 T cell receptor beta chains reported below all come from one sample, sequenced in a study of CD8+CD57+ T cells in acquired aplastic anemia (dated by TCRdb to 2016 to 2018). The instrument given in TCRdb is Illumina HiSeq 2000. Genomic DNA was used as template for profiling of TCR beta VDJ combinations and CDR3 sequences. The public reads were quality trimmed at Q25 with fastp and then assembled into clones with MiXCR by TCRdb, keeping productive beta chains. Under each unique CDR3 protein, matching rows form one entry showing the most common genes and DNA. Within this sample are 150,000 to 200,000 distinct CDR3 sequences, with 40% to 50% of them counted one time only. 0.85% to 1.2% of the sample lies in the top ten. The patients picked for sequencing were ones in whom flow cytometry had shown an expansion of CD8+CD57+ cells. Sequences were obtained from sorted CD4+, CD8+, or CD8+CD57+ T cells (not recorded which) from PBMCs. The receptors originated from a human donor with aplastic anemia.

The chain joins TRBV15 to TRBJ2-7; TRBD1 aligns across 7 bases. The germline V gene encodes CDR1 LNHNV and CDR2 YYDKDF (reference sequence). This CDR3 has 14 residues. After removal of 3 bases from V and 1 base from J, the junction contained 3 bases not matched to a gene. The CDR3 sequence is CATSSRGQSYEQYF. CDR3 bases: TGTGCCACCAGCAGCAGGGGACAGTCCTACGAGCAGTACTTC.

The chain has TRBV24-1 and TRBJ1-5; TRBD1 might be the D (5 bases). This CDR3 spans 16 amino acids. CDR1 is KGHDR and CDR2 is SFDVKD in the germline V gene. V was pared by 4 bases and J by 1 base, with 13 bases between. CDR3 nucleotide sequence: TGTGCCACCAGTGAAGGTACAGGTCTCAGCAATCAGCCCCAGCATTTT. Its protein is CATSEGTGLSNQPQHF.

This clonotype was detected only a few times. V gene TRBV12-5 combines with J gene TRBJ2-1, with 9 bases identical to TRBD2. The CDR3 is 17 amino acids. Trimming took 0 bases from V and 5 from J; bases not matched to a gene: 8. Germline V gene sequence: CDR1 LGHNT, CDR2 FRNRAP. The CDR3, as DNA: TGTGCTAGTGGTTTGGTACTTGGTAGCGGGGGTCACAATGAGCAGTTCTTC. It codes for CASGLVLGSGGHNEQFF. Looking up the rest from reference TRBV12-5 and TRBJ2-1 gives the full variable domain: DARVTQTPRHKVTEMGQEVTMRCQPILGHNTVFWYRQTMMQGLELLAYFRNRAPLDDSGMPKDRFSAEMPDATLATLKIQPSEPRDSAVYFCASGLVLGSGGHNEQFFGPGTRLTVL.

As for this clonotype: A much larger clone sits a single nucleotide away, making a read error possible. This chain connects TRBV10-3 to TRBJ1-4; D may be TRBD1 (5 bases). Germline lookup yields CDR1 ENHRY and CDR2 SYGVKD. V lost 3 bases to trimming and J lost 7 bases, with 12 bases between them. The CDR3 covers 14 residues. The CDR3 protein is CAISERWRGEKLFF. CDR3 nucleotides: TGTGCCATCAGTGAACGCTGGAGGGGTGAAAAACTGTTTTTT.

This chain connects TRBV7-9 to TRBJ2-5; no clear D. The CDR3 runs 14 residues. CDR1 and CDR2 from the germline V gene are SEHNR and FQNEAQ (reference sequence). V dropped 2 bases and J dropped 5 bases, with 12 bases sitting between them. CDR3 sequence: CASSLPGPTETQYF. CDR3 DNA sequence: TGTGCCAGCAGCTTACCCGGACCTACCGAGACCCAGTACTTC.

The chain has TRBV20-1 and TRBJ1-5, with a weak D call TRBD1 (5 bases). V was pared by 4 bases and J by 4 bases, with 17 bases between. The CDR3 contains 15 residues. Germline assignment: CDR1 DFQATT and CDR2 SNEGSKA (reference sequence). The CDR3 loop is CSATMLGRDNQPQHF. DNA of the CDR3: TGCAGTGCTACAATGCTGGGACGGGATAATCAGCCCCAGCATTTT.

As regards this clonotype: As the CDR3 is not closed by the conserved phenylalanine or tryptophan, this likely results from a read error. This chain joins TRBV10-3 and TRBJ1-2; D not certain. CDR1 and CDR2 from the germline V gene are ENHRY and SYGVKD. This CDR3 has 12 residues. Trimming took off 4 bases at V and 8 bases at J, with 11 bases between the two ends. This CDR3 reads CAISVSGVGYTI. The CDR3 bases are TGTGCCATCAGTGTATCGGGTGTCGGCTACACCATC.

This clonotype was seen at least ten times. The chain uses TRBV4-3 and TRBJ2-5; 8 nucleotides align to TRBD1. The J segment lost 5 bases and the V segment lost 4 bases, leaving 9 bases of the junction unmatched. Germline CDR1 reads LGHNA; CDR2 reads YSLEER. The CDR3 loop spans 15 amino acids. CDR3 in amino acids: CASSPGQGRRETQYF. CDR3 sequence (DNA): TGCGCCAGCAGCCCCGGACAGGGTCGGCGGGAGACCCAGTACTTC.

The chain is built from TRBV7-9 and TRBJ1-4, with D possibly TRBD1 on 5 matching bases. This CDR3 has 14 amino acids. Per germline, CDR1 SEHNR and CDR2 FQNEAQ (reference sequence). V was pared by 0 bases and J by 8 bases, with 10 bases between. The CDR3 DNA reads as TGTGCCAGCAGCTTAGCAGGGAGGGACGAAAAACTGTTTTTT. Translation gives CASSLAGRDEKLFF.

This clonotype appeared many times. This sequence joins TRBV4-2 and TRBJ2-7, with TRBD2 matching 9 bases. V lost 6 bases to trimming and J lost 0 bases; unmatched junction nucleotides: 6. The CDR3 is 15 amino acids. Germline V gives CDR1 LGHNA, CDR2 YNFKEQ. The chain's CDR3 is CASRAVAGVSYEQYF. CDR3 in DNA: TGTGCCAGCAGAGCGGTAGCGGGGGTCTCCTACGAGCAGTACTTC.

The J gene is TRBJ2-1, the V gene TRBV24-1; 7 bases align to TRBD1. V dropped 0 bases and J dropped 0; count of bases not matched to a gene: 7. Per the germline V gene, CDR1 is KGHDR and CDR2 is SFDVKD. CDR3 length equals 18 residues. CDR3 residues: CATSDLSYRGSSYNEQFF. The CDR3 coding sequence is TGTGCCACCAGTGATTTGAGTTACAGGGGTTCCTCCTACAATGAGCAGTTCTTC.

In its sample, this clonotype was seen once. The rearrangement uses TRBV20-1 and TRBJ1-5; a weak D match, TRBD1 (5 bases). V was trimmed by 7 bases and J by 2 bases, leaving 12 bases between them. The CDR3 is 13 amino acids. From germline, CDR1 is DFQATT and CDR2 SNEGSKA (reference sequence). The CDR3 spells CSVAGEGNQPQHF. In DNA form, the CDR3 reads TGCAGTGTAGCGGGGGAGGGCAATCAGCCCCAGCATTTT.

This clonotype was observed a single time. The chain joins TRBV10-3 to TRBJ1-1, with D unresolved. Trimming shortened V by 3 bases and J by 2 bases, and 4 bases separated the two germline ends. CDR1 and CDR2 from the germline V gene are ENHRY and SYGVKD. This CDR3 has 12 residues. The CDR3 is CAISEDNTEAFF. The CDR3 DNA reads as TGTGCCATCAGTGAAGATAACACTGAAGCTTTCTTT.

In its sample, this clonotype was seen once. V is TRBV19 and J is TRBJ2-7, with 9 nucleotides matching TRBD1. V lost 4 bases and J lost 3; bases outside the gene matches: 4. Per the germline V gene, CDR1 is LNHDA and CDR2 is SQIVND (reference sequence). This CDR3 spans 14 amino acids. CDR3 sequence (DNA): TGTGCCAGTAGTACGGGACAGGGACTCTACGAGCAGTACTTC. This encodes CASSTGQGLYEQYF. Variable domain in full (rest from reference TRBV19 and TRBJ2-7): DGGITQSPKYLFRKEGQNVTLSCEQNLNHDAMYWYRQDPGQGLRLIYYSQIVNDFQKGDIAEGYSVSREKKESFPLTVTSAQKNPTAFYLCASSTGQGLYEQYFGPGTRLTVT.

This clonotype was counted only a few times. This chain connects TRBV5-4 to TRBJ2-5; 7 bases map to TRBD2. The length of the CDR3 is 14 residues. Germline V gene lookup returns CDR1 SGHNT and CDR2 YYREEE (reference sequence). V was pared by 7 bases and J by 4 bases, with 10 bases of the junction left unmatched. In nucleotides, the CDR3 is TGTGCCAGCCGAGACCCTGGGGGGGGAGAGACCCAGTACTTC. This translates into CASRDPGGGETQYF.

The count of this clonotype is one. The chain recombines TRBV10-1 with TRBJ2-5, with a possible D match to TRBD1 (6 bases). Germline assignment: CDR1 WNHNN and CDR2 SYGVQD (reference sequence). The CDR3 is 14 residues long. Trimming removed 6 bases from V and 2 bases from J, with 13 bases in between. The CDR3 bases are TGCGCCAGCAGCCAGTTGGGGACACAAGAGACCCAGTACTTC. This gives the protein CASSQLGTQETQYF.

The chain employs TRBV7-9 and TRBJ2-3; D gene uncertain. Germline V lookup: CDR1 SEHNR, CDR2 FQNEAQ (reference sequence). Deletions cut 0 bases from V and 5 bases from J, with 9 bases between. This CDR3 is built from 14 residues. CDR3 sequence: CASSLAGSGDTQYF. CDR3 in DNA: TGTGCCAGCAGCTTAGCGGGGTCGGGAGATACGCAGTATTTT.

Notes on this clonotype: A read error may account for a junction end that differs from germline. The chain couples TRBV7-7 to TRBJ2-3; D uncertain. The V gene's germline CDR1 is SSHAT and CDR2 FNYEAQ (reference sequence). The length of the CDR3 is 15 residues. CDR3 sequence: CASSLSPSTADTQYF. The DNA for the CDR3 is TGTGCTAGCAGCTTAAGCCCTAGTACGGCAGATACGCAGTATTTT.

This clonotype was detected ten times or more. The chain has TRBV19 and TRBJ1-1; TRBD1 matches at 8 bases. V trimming: 0 bases; J trimming: 1 base; junction bases outside the gene matches: 7. The germline V gene has CDR1 LNHDA and CDR2 SQIVND (reference sequence). The CDR3 is 17 residues long. The CDR3 reads CASSIDPGQGPNTEAFF. CDR3 bases: TGTGCCAGTAGTATAGATCCCGGACAGGGCCCGAACACTGAAGCTTTCTTT.

This clonotype was recorded many times. The genes are TRBV7-3 and TRBJ2-7; 11 positions match TRBD1. V lost 4 bases to trimming and J lost 6 bases; unmatched junction nucleotides: 11. Germline-derived CDR1 and CDR2 are SGHTA and FQGTGA. The CDR3 sequence is 16 residues long. DNA for the CDR3: TGTGCCAGCAGCTCCCTCGGACAGGGGGCGCATAGCGAGCAGTACTTC. Amino acids: CASSSLGQGAHSEQYF.

This clonotype was seen at least ten times. The J gene is TRBJ2-7, the V gene TRBV2; 7 bases line up with TRBD2. Germline CDR1 is SNHLY and CDR2 is FYNNEI. The CDR3 sequence is 14 residues long. Trimming took 7 bases from V and 6 from J; bases not matched to a gene: 12. DNA for the CDR3: TGTGCCAGCACCGTAGGGCGGGGGAGGAGCGAGCAGTACTTC. Residues: CASTVGRGRSEQYF. Full variable domain (rest looked up from reference TRBV2 and TRBJ2-7): EPEVTQTPSHQVTQMGQEVILRCVPISNHLYFYWYRQILGQKVEFLVSFYNNEISEKSEIFDDQFSVERPDGSNFTLKIRSTKLEDSAMYFCASTVGRGRSEQYFGPGTRLTVT.

The table lists this clonotype with many counts. The CDR3 protein is CASSPPPQARRHNYGYTF. In nucleotides, the CDR3 is TGTGCCAGCAGCCCTCCCCCTCAGGCAAGGCGTCATAACTATGGCTACACCTTC. The chain combines TRBV11-1 with TRBJ1-2; no clear D. The germline CDR1 and CDR2 sequences are SGHAT and FQDESV (reference sequence). Trimming removed 5 bases at V and 1 base at J, with 23 bases between. The CDR3 extends over 18 amino acids.

In its sample, this clonotype was seen a few times. A much larger clonotype is one base distant, so this may be a read error. The chain links TRBV24-1 to TRBJ2-7, with TRBD2 matching 11 bases. CDR1 is KGHDR and CDR2 is SFDVKD in the germline V gene. CDR3 length: 14 residues. For the CDR3, the DNA is TGTGCCACCATGCTAGCGGGGGGCGGGTACGGGCAGTACTTC. Translating gives CATMLAGGGYGQYF.

A note on this clonotype: The junction does not match germline at one end; this may be a read error. V and J are TRBV12-3 or TRBV12-4 and TRBJ2-3; 7 bases match TRBD2. CDR3 length equals 14 residues. The CDR3 sequence: CASSLRASGDTQYF. Written as DNA, the CDR3 is TGCGCCAGCAGTTTAAGGGCTAGCGGAGATACGCAGTATTTT.

V gene TRBV19 combines with J gene TRBJ2-1, with a possible D match to TRBD2 (7 bases). The CDR3 has 15 residues. Trimming removed 9 bases from V and 0 bases from J, with 15 bases in between. Germline assignment: CDR1 LNHDA and CDR2 SQIVND (reference sequence). CDR3 residues: CASTTGGYSYNEQFF. The CDR3 DNA sequence: TGTGCCAGCACTACGGGGGGCTACTCCTACAATGAGCAGTTCTTC.

The rearrangement uses TRBV24-1 and TRBJ2-5, with 8 positions matching TRBD2. The length of the CDR3 is 12 residues. Germline CDR1 is KGHDR and CDR2 is SFDVKD. Trimming removed 5 bases from V and 10 bases from J; junction bases left unmatched: 5. DNA for the CDR3: TGTGCCACCAGTGCCAGCGGGAGAGGCCAGTACTTC. Encoded protein: CATSASGRGQYF.